This entry is about one T cell receptor beta chain. Here immunoSEQ multiplex PCR was the method, and the copy in TCRdb shows in-frame clones only, minus some. The sample yields some 30,000 clones, more than 65% seen once. This sample was included in a study of sequential checkpoint blockade in melanoma. Germline CDR1 is MNHNS and CDR2 is SASEGT. Trimming cost V 6 bases and J 2 bases, with 7 bases left between them. This CDR3 is built from 12 residues. The sample's treatment: randomized to nivolumab then ipilimumab (arm A) or the reverse (arm B). The sample was CD8+ T cells sorted from blood (inferred from file names), taken from a patient given nivolumab and ipilimumab in sequence. The chain combines TRBV6-1 with TRBJ1-1; D gene ambiguous. The source is a human donor with melanoma. CDR3 bases: TGTGCCAGCAGGTCAGGAAACACTGAAGCTTTCTTT. This sequence encodes CASRSGNTEAFF.